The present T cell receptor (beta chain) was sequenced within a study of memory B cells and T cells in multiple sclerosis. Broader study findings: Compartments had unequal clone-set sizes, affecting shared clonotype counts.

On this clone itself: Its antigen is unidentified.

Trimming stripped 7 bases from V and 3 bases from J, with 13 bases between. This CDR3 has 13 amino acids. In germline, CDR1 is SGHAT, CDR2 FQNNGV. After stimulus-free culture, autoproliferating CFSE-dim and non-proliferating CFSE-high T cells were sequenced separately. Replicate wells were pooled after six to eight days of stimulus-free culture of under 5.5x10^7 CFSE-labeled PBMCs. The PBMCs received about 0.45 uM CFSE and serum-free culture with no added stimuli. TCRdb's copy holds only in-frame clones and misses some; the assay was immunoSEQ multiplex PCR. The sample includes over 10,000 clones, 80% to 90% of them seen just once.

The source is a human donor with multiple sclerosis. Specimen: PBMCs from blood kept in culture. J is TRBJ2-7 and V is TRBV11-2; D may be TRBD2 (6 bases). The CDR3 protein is CASTRDSFYEQYF. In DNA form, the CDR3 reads TGTGCCAGCACCCGGGACTCGTTCTACGAGCAGTACTTC.